The 5 T cell receptor beta chains in this list originate from one sample, sequenced in a study of beta chain features in type 1 diabetes. Study observations and caveats: There was a moderate but significant shortening of TCRB CDR3s in all four CD4+ subsets of Type 1 diabetes patients.

Sequenced material consisted of expressed TCRB transcripts (all of the isolated RNA was reverse transcribed). TCRdb keeps only in-frame clones here, not all; method: immunoSEQ multiplex PCR. The sample carries some 200,000 clones, about a sixth recorded once. The antigens for these receptors are not known. Sequenced input: naive CD4+ T cells from blood. These receptors all come from a young man with type 1 diabetes.

The chain is built from TRBV9 and TRBJ2-1, with 7 bases aligning to TRBD1. Unmatched junction bases numbered 3, after V lost 2 bases and J lost 7 bases. The CDR3 is 13 residues long. Germline values: CDR1 SGDLS, CDR2 YYNGEE. CDR3 bases: TGTGCCAGCAGCGTCGGGACAGAGAATGAGCAGTTCTTC. It specifies CASSVGTENEQFF.

This clone occurred a few times. The rearrangement links TRBV7-9 to TRBJ2-3; TRBD1 or TRBD2 may be the D gene (5 bases each). This CDR3 comprises 15 residues. CDR1 SEHNR and CDR2 FQNEAQ come from the germline V gene (reference sequence). Trimming removed 7 bases from V and 3 bases from J, with 17 bases in between. The CDR3 sequence is CASTASGARTDTQYF. The CDR3 DNA follows: TGTGCCAGCACCGCATCCGGGGCGCGAACAGATACGCAGTATTTT.

The chain employs TRBV11-2 and TRBJ2-3; D not resolved. Germline V CDR1 and CDR2: SGHAT, FQNNGV. The CDR3 is made up of 14 amino acids. Trimming pared 5 bases from V and 5 bases from J, leaving 14 bases between. The CDR3 loop reads CASSLGFARDTQYF. CDR3 nucleotide sequence: TGTGCCAGCAGCCTCGGCTTCGCGCGAGATACGCAGTATTTT.

The V and J genes are TRBV29-1 and TRBJ2-2, with a weak D call TRBD2 (5 bases). Germline V gene sequence: CDR1 SQVTM, CDR2 ANQGSEA. V lost 6 bases and J 7 bases, leaving 21 bases between the germline ends. The CDR3 loop spans 15 amino acids. CDR3 coding DNA: TGCAGCGTGGTGCCCGGACTCCCAGCCAGCGGGGAGCTGTTTTTT. Its translation: CSVVPGLPASGELFF.

The J gene is TRBJ1-2, the V gene TRBV27; 7 bases align to TRBD1. Germline CDR1 is MNHEY and CDR2 is SMNVEV (reference sequence). V gave up 6 bases and J gave up 2 bases; unmatched junction bases: 6. The CDR3 runs 14 residues. DNA of the CDR3: TGTGCCAGCAGGCGACAGGGTTCGAACTATGGCTACACCTTC. Its translation: CASRRQGSNYGYTF.